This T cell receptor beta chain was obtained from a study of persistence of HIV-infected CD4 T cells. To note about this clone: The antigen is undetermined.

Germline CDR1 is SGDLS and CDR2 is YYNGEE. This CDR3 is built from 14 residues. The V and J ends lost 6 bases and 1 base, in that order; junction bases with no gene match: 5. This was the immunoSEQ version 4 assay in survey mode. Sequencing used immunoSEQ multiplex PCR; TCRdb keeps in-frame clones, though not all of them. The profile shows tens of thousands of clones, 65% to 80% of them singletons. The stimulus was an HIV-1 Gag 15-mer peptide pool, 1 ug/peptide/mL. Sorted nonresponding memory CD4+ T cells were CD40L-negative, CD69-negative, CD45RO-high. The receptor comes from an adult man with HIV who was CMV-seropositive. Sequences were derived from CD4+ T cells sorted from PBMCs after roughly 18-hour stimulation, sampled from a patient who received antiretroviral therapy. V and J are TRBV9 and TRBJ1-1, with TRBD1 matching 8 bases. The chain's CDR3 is CASTRTGQNTEAFF. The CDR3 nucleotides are TGTGCCAGCACCCGGACAGGGCAGAACACTGAAGCTTTCTTT.